These 30 T cell receptor beta chains originate from one sample sequenced in a study of blood T cells in healthy people across ages. A second about 7 to 11 cycle PCR used barcoded and J-beta primers. MiXCR was run by TCRdb on the 5' RACE reads, yielding one entry per CDR3 protein. The sample gives around 970,000 distinct CDR3 sequences, roughly half of which show up once; over 20% is in the top ten. Sequenced material: blood. The receptors originated from a woman aged 60 to 75 in good health.

Written as DNA, the CDR3 is TGCAGTGCTAGACCCCTACACCGGACTAACGGGACCGTAGATACGCAGTATTTT. Amino acids: CSARPLHRTNGTVDTQYF. The V call is TRBV20-1, the J call TRBJ2-3; tentatively, D is TRBD2 (6 bases). V lost 2 bases and J 5 bases, leaving 26 bases between the germline ends. The CDR3 length is 18 residues. The germline V gene encodes CDR1 DFQATT and CDR2 SNEGSKA (reference sequence).

The sample holds a few counts of this clonotype. The chain recombines TRBV13 with TRBJ1-6; D gene uncertain. Germline V gives CDR1 PRHDT, CDR2 FYEKMQ (reference sequence). The CDR3 spans 15 residues. V was pared by 3 bases and J by 0 bases, with 6 bases between. CDR3 amino acids: CASSFDSSYNSPLHF. DNA of the CDR3: TGTGCCAGCAGCTTCGATAGCTCCTATAATTCACCCCTCCACTTT.

This sequence joins TRBV10-3 and TRBJ2-1; TRBD1 or TRBD2 may be the D gene (5 bases each). Germline V gene data show CDR1 as ENHRY and CDR2 as SYGVKD. Deletions cut 6 bases from V and 6 bases from J, with 18 bases between. This CDR3 contains 15 residues. The CDR3 protein is CAISPGTLPGNEQFF. In nucleotides, the CDR3 is TGTGCCATCAGCCCAGGGACCTTACCCGGCAATGAGCAGTTCTTC.

Concerning this clonotype itself: The junction and the germline gene differ at one end; a read error may be behind it. This rearrangement joins TRBV7-9 to TRBJ2-7; 7 bases line up with TRBD2. Germline loops: CDR1 SEHNR, CDR2 FQNEAQ (reference sequence). The CDR3 is made up of 15 amino acids. CDR3 coding DNA: TGTGCCGGCAGCTCCCGGGACTACCCCCTTCGAGCCCAGTACTTC. Translating it yields CAGSSRDYPLRAQYF.

The rearrangement links TRBV15 to TRBJ2-3; D is undetermined. This CDR3 is built from 15 residues. CDR1 is LNHNV and CDR2 is YYDKDF in the germline V gene (reference sequence). V lost 3 bases to trimming and J lost 0 bases, with 10 bases between them. The CDR3 loop reads CATSSHMTSTDTQYF. For the CDR3, the DNA is TGTGCCACCAGCAGCCATATGACTAGCACAGATACGCAGTATTTT.

The CDR3 sequence is CASSPRGDSLETQYF. The CDR3 bases are TGTGCCAGCAGCCCGAGAGGTGATAGCTTGGAGACCCAGTACTTC. This chain joins TRBV9 and TRBJ2-5, with unresolved D. Trimming pared 4 bases from V and 5 bases from J, leaving 18 bases between. CDR1 and CDR2 from the germline V gene are SGDLS and YYNGEE. This CDR3 spans 15 amino acids.

The chain uses TRBV4-1 and TRBJ2-1; 7 positions agree with TRBD2. The V gene end was trimmed by 4 bases and the J gene end by 0 bases; junction bases not matched to a gene: 6. CDR1 MGHRA and CDR2 YSYEKL come from the germline V gene. The CDR3 runs 16 residues. The CDR3 loop is CASSRTPSGSYNEQFF. The CDR3 DNA reads TGCGCCAGCAGCCGAACACCTAGCGGCTCCTACAATGAGCAGTTCTTC.

This clonotype was counted a single time. The V gene is TRBV3-1, the J gene TRBJ1-5; 7 bases are shared with TRBD1. The V segment lost 6 bases and the J segment 7 bases; nucleotides outside the gene matches: 9. This CDR3 contains 14 residues. Germline V CDR1 and CDR2: LGHDT, YNNKEL (reference sequence). The CDR3 nucleotides are TGTGCCAGCAGTCGGCGACAGGGTCAACAGCCCCAGCATTTT. Protein product: CASSRRQGQQPQHF.

This clonotype was observed a single time. V and J are TRBV6-1 and TRBJ2-1; the D gene is possibly TRBD1 (6 bases). V dropped 3 bases and J dropped 7 bases, with 19 bases sitting between them. The CDR3 is made up of 16 amino acids. The germline V gene encodes CDR1 MNHNS and CDR2 SASEGT. The CDR3 bases are TGTGCCAGCAGTGACCCTCTGGGGGTAGGGGGTAATGAGCAGTTCTTC. Translating gives CASSDPLGVGGNEQFF.

This sequence joins TRBV25-1 and TRBJ2-5; 8 bases fit TRBD2. The CDR3 extends over 14 amino acids. V shed 1 base and J 4 bases; nucleotides not matched to a gene: 2. Germline V gene data show CDR1 as MGHDK and CDR2 as SYGVNS. CDR3 DNA: TGTGCCAGCAGTGAATCGGGGGGGCGAGAGACCCAGTACTTC. Translation gives CASSESGGRETQYF.

The V gene is TRBV10-3, the J gene TRBJ2-1; 9 bases are a match to TRBD2. CDR3 length: 15 residues. The V gene's germline CDR1 is ENHRY and CDR2 SYGVKD. V lost 6 bases, J lost 4 bases, and 7 bases stayed unmatched. CDR3 in DNA: TGTGCCATCAGCCAGACTAGCGGACCTTACAATGAGCAGTTCTTC. Residues: CAISQTSGPYNEQFF.

The rearrangement joins TRBV5-1 to TRBJ2-1, with a weak D call TRBD2 (5 bases). The ends were cut back, 0 bases at V and 5 bases at J, with 9 bases in the middle. This CDR3 has 14 residues. The germline V gene has CDR1 SGHRS and CDR2 YFSETQ. The CDR3: CASSLAAGNNEQFF. The CDR3 bases are TGCGCCAGCAGCTTGGCCGCCGGGAACAATGAGCAGTTCTTC. Looking up the rest from reference TRBV5-1 and TRBJ2-1 gives the full variable domain: KAGVTQTPRYLIKTRGQQVTLSCSPISGHRSVSWYQQTPGQGLQFLFEYFSETQRNKGNFPGRFSGRQFSNSRSEMNVSTLELGDSALYLCASSLAAGNNEQFFGPGTRLTVL.

A few counts support this clonotype. The J gene is TRBJ2-2, the V gene TRBV5-1; D is uncertain. Trimming took 3 bases from V and 7 from J, leaving 7 bases between them. CDR3 length: 12 amino acids. Per the germline V gene, CDR1 is SGHRS and CDR2 is YFSETQ. CDR3 in amino acids: CASSSWSGELFF. The CDR3 DNA is TGCGCCAGCAGCTCCTGGAGCGGGGAGCTGTTTTTT.

This clonotype was counted a few times. The chain links TRBV25-1 to TRBJ1-2; D is uncertain. V dropped 3 bases and J dropped 6 bases, with 17 bases sitting between them. CDR3 length: 15 amino acids. Germline V lookup: CDR1 MGHDK, CDR2 SYGVNS. CDR3 coding DNA: TGTGCCAGCAGTGATATCGGAGCCCTCTTGGATGGCTACACCTTC. As protein: CASSDIGALLDGYTF.

V and J are TRBV3-1 and TRBJ2-6; perhaps TRBD1 as D (5 bases). Trimming stripped 4 bases from V and 1 base from J, with 11 bases between. In germline, CDR1 is LGHDT, CDR2 YNNKEL (reference sequence). This CDR3 comprises 16 residues. The CDR3 region is CASSPRQFSGANVLTF. In DNA form, the CDR3 reads TGTGCCAGCAGCCCCCGACAGTTTTCTGGGGCCAACGTCCTGACTTTC.

This clonotype was counted between two and nine times. V usage is TRBV7-2 and J usage is TRBJ2-7, with TRBD2 matching over 9 bases. The CDR3 is made up of 15 amino acids. V was clipped by 0 bases and J by 4 bases; unmatched bases: 4. CDR1 and CDR2 (germline): SGHTA, FQGNSA. The CDR3 bases are TGTGCCAGCAGCTTAGCTGCGGGAGGGGTGTACGAGCAGTACTTC. It codes for CASSLAAGGVYEQYF.

The chain couples TRBV16 to TRBJ1-2, with 9 positions matching TRBD1. The germline gives CDR1 KGHSY, CDR2 FQNENV. The CDR3 consists of 14 residues. The trim removed 6 bases at V and 2 bases at J, leaving 4 bases unmatched. The CDR3 sequence is CASRRTGENYGYTF. DNA of the CDR3: TGTGCCAGCAGAAGGACAGGGGAGAACTATGGCTACACCTTC.

The chain couples TRBV5-1 to TRBJ2-2; perhaps TRBD2 as D (6 bases). CDR1 is SGHRS, CDR2 YFSETQ, per germline. This CDR3 is 15 amino acids long. V lost 4 bases and J lost 7, with 17 bases in between. DNA of the CDR3: TGCGCCAGCAGCATAACGGGAGATAAAGGCGGGGAGCTGTTTTTT. Protein sequence: CASSITGDKGGELFF.

In its sample, this clonotype was seen many times. This chain links TRBV29-1 with TRBJ2-5, with D unclear. Trimming took off 6 bases at V and 4 bases at J, with 6 bases between the two ends. Germline CDR1 reads SQVTM; CDR2 reads ANQGSEA. This CDR3 is built from 10 residues. The CDR3 bases are TGCAGCGTGGGAATAGAGACCCAGTACTTC. Amino acid sequence: CSVGIETQYF.

This clonotype turned up a few times. The rearrangement joins TRBV3-1 to TRBJ2-7; TRBD2 matches 9 bases. This CDR3 contains 15 residues. Losses at the gene ends were 0 bases for V and 3 bases for J; bases not matched to a gene: 3. CDR1 and CDR2 (germline): LGHDT, YNNKEL (reference sequence). Here the CDR3 reads CASSQEGSGSYEQYF. The CDR3 DNA reads TGTGCCAGCAGCCAAGAAGGTAGCGGGAGCTACGAGCAGTACTTC.

J is TRBJ1-5 and V is TRBV12-3 or TRBV12-4; TRBD1 aligns across 8 bases. The CDR3 extends over 17 amino acids. V gave up 7 bases and J gave up 0 bases; unmatched junction bases: 11. As DNA, the CDR3 is TGTGCCAGCAACAGGGGGACCGCGCCTTATAGCAATCAGCCCCAGCATTTT. Translating gives CASNRGTAPYSNQPQHF.

The J gene is TRBJ2-1, the V gene TRBV7-2, with 7 positions matching TRBD2. Germline trimming cut 5 bases from V and 8 bases from J; bases unmatched to any gene: 6. The CDR3 is made up of 13 amino acids. Germline assignment: CDR1 SGHTA and CDR2 FQGNSA. The DNA of the CDR3 is TGTGCCAGCAGCATGGGACGGGGGGATGAGCAGTTCTTC. Protein: CASSMGRGDEQFF.

Here the CDR3 reads CASTDGGEGQPQHF. CDR3 sequence (DNA): TGTGCCAGCACCGATGGGGGTGAGGGTCAGCCCCAGCATTTT. The chain employs TRBV11-2 and TRBJ1-5, with TRBD1 as a possible D gene (5 bases). Germline lookup yields CDR1 SGHAT and CDR2 FQNNGV. With 7 bases removed from V and 6 bases from J, the gap between germline ends came to 16 bases. This CDR3 contains 14 residues.

V is TRBV25-1 and J is TRBJ2-5; no reliable D call. Trimming shortened V by 3 bases and J by 1 base, and 12 bases separated the two germline ends. This CDR3 has 15 residues. Germline CDR1 and CDR2: MGHDK and SYGVNS. The CDR3 is CASSDPAEVQETQYF. Written as DNA, the CDR3 is TGTGCCAGCAGTGATCCCGCGGAAGTCCAAGAGACCCAGTACTTC.

A few counts support this clonotype. The chain employs TRBV4-1 and TRBJ2-3, with unresolved D. Trimming pared 0 bases from V and 0 bases from J, leaving 10 bases between. The CDR3 has 16 residues. Per germline, CDR1 MGHRA and CDR2 YSYEKL. CDR3 bases: TGCGCCAGCAGCCAAGACGCAGTTGCTAGCACAGATACGCAGTATTTT. Protein product: CASSQDAVASTDTQYF.

This clonotype was counted a few times. The DNA of the CDR3 is TGTGCCAGCAAACGGGAGGGGGTTCGCGGTACGCAGTATTTT. It yields the protein CASKREGVRGTQYF. This rearrangement joins TRBV12-3 or TRBV12-4 to TRBJ2-3; 8 nucleotides align to TRBD2. V trimming: 7 bases; J trimming: 8 bases; junction bases outside the gene matches: 11. This CDR3 is 14 amino acids long.

This clonotype has just a few counts. The rearrangement uses TRBV5-4 and TRBJ2-7; D assignment may be TRBD1 or TRBD2 (5 bases each). Germline assignment: CDR1 SGHNT and CDR2 YYREEE (reference sequence). The CDR3 is 14 amino acids. V was trimmed by 5 bases and J by 3 bases, leaving 15 bases between them. CDR3 coding DNA: TGTGCCAGCAGTATGTCTCTGAGGGGCTACGAGCAGTACTTC. It codes for CASSMSLRGYEQYF.

The chain joins TRBV7-6 to TRBJ2-3, with 8 positions matching TRBD2. J was trimmed by 3 bases and V by 1 base; bases with no gene match: 9. The length of the CDR3 is 17 residues. Looked up from germline, CDR1 is SGHVS and CDR2 is FNYEAQ. CDR3 protein: CASSLVRSGGGTDTQYF. The CDR3 DNA reads as TGTGCCAGCAGCTTAGTCAGAAGCGGGGGAGGTACAGATACGCAGTATTTT.

The chain joins TRBV29-1 to TRBJ2-7, with 8 bases identical to TRBD1. Gene TRBJ2-5 matches the end of the DNA better, so the J call may be wrong. The V gene's germline CDR1 is SQVTM and CDR2 ANQGSEA. CDR3 length equals 12 residues. The CDR3 loop reads CSSIRGRETQYF. In nucleotides, the CDR3 is TGCAGCTCGATCAGGGGGCGAGAGACCCAGTACTTC.

The CDR3, as DNA: TGTGCCAGCAGTTTCGGGACTAGCGGGATCCTAAACGACAATGAGCAGTTCTTC. Translating it yields CASSFGTSGILNDNEQFF. The V gene is TRBV12-3 or TRBV12-4, the J gene TRBJ2-1, with 13 bases aligning to TRBD2. This CDR3 is 18 amino acids long. The V gene end was trimmed by 3 bases and the J gene end by 5 bases; junction bases not matched to a gene: 10.